Listed below are T cell receptor beta chains from one sample, sequenced in a study of cytomegalovirus exposure and HLA in healthy donors. Repertoires were generated with immunoSEQ multiplex PCR, while TCRdb's copy carries only in-frame clones and drops some. The sample lists 150,000 to 180,000 clones; 70% to 80% were seen once. Sequencing input: PBMCs. These receptors were obtained from a man aged 25 to 45 in good health and CMV-seropositive. Each CDR3 is given with its conserved first and last residue. The order of the fields is clone size, J gene, D gene, V gene, CDR3 DNA, CDR3 protein. A D gene is named only where the DNA matches it firmly. The size of a clone is reported for some rows only, either as once, few or many, or as a class for expanded clones.

abundance: once
j_gene: TRBJ1-2
d_gene: TRBD1
v_gene: TRBV7-3
CDR3nt: TGTGCCAGCAGACCATCCTTACAGGGGGGCTACACCTTC
CDR3aa: CASRPSLQGGYTF

abundance: once
j_gene: TRBJ2-1
d_gene: TRBD1
v_gene: TRBV29-1
CDR3nt: TGCAGCGTCGGTGACAGGGCGAATAGTGGGCAGTTCTTC
CDR3aa: CSVGDRANSGQFF

abundance: .
j_gene: TRBJ1-6
d_gene: .
v_gene: TRBV11-2
CDR3nt: TGTGCCAGCAGCTTAGATCTGAGGTCACTACTCCACTTT
CDR3aa: CASSLDLRSLLHF

abundance: .
j_gene: TRBJ2-7
d_gene: TRBD2
v_gene: TRBV4-2
CDR3nt: TGTGCCAGCAGCCCTGGGACTAGCGGGAACTACGAGCAGTACTTC
CDR3aa: CASSPGTSGNYEQYF

abundance: .
j_gene: TRBJ2-7
d_gene: TRBD2
v_gene: TRBV18
CDR3nt: TGTGCCAGCTCACCAATGGGACTAGGTGACTACGAGCAGTACTTC
CDR3aa: CASSPMGLGDYEQYF

abundance: .
j_gene: TRBJ2-7
d_gene: TRBD2
v_gene: TRBV27
CDR3nt: TGTGCCAGCAGTTTTGGGCGGGGGAACGACTACGAGCAGTACTTC
CDR3aa: CASSFGRGNDYEQYF

abundance: .
j_gene: TRBJ1-1
d_gene: .
v_gene: TRBV25-1
CDR3nt: TGTGCCAGCAGTGAGCCAGGGTACACTGAAGCTTTCTTT
CDR3aa: CASSEPGYTEAFF

abundance: .
j_gene: TRBJ1-3
d_gene: TRBD1
v_gene: TRBV7-8
CDR3nt: TGTGCCAGCAGCTCGACCGGACAGGGATCTGGAAACACCATATATTTT
CDR3aa: CASSSTGQGSGNTIYF

abundance: .
j_gene: TRBJ1-1
d_gene: TRBD1
v_gene: TRBV7-9
CDR3nt: TGTGCCAGCAGATCACAGGGGGATGGGACTGAAGCTTTCTTT
CDR3aa: CASRSQGDGTEAFF

abundance: once
j_gene: TRBJ1-4
d_gene: .
v_gene: TRBV28
CDR3nt: TGTGCCAGCAGTCCTCTCCCTGAAGGGGGTAATGAAAAACTGTTTTTT
CDR3aa: CASSPLPEGGNEKLFF

abundance: .
j_gene: TRBJ1-6
d_gene: .
v_gene: TRBV19
CDR3nt: TGTGCCAGTAGTGGGGCGGGAAGCTCCTATAATTCACCCCTCCACTTT
CDR3aa: CASSGAGSSYNSPLHF

abundance: .
j_gene: TRBJ1-1
d_gene: .
v_gene: TRBV6-1
CDR3nt: TGTGCCAGCAGTGGGACAAGGACTGAAGCTTTCTTT
CDR3aa: CASSGTRTEAFF